The 19 T cell receptor beta chains reported below all come from one sample, sequenced in a study of blood T cells in healthy people across ages. Next came a second PCR, run for about 6 to 11 cycles, which used a sample-barcoded 5' primer along with a J-beta primer mix. In TCRdb, the 5' RACE reads were re-called with MiXCR into one record per CDR3 protein. The table shows 1 million to 1.2 million distinct CDR3 sequences, with 35% to 40% occurring only once. The source material was blood. All receptors come from a man aged 18 to 29 in good health.

The rearrangement links TRBV12-3 or TRBV12-4 to TRBJ2-2; 7 bases map to TRBD1. V shed 6 bases, J shed 2 bases, and the junction held 9 bases outside the gene matches. This CDR3 region has 16 residues. The CDR3 DNA reads TGTGCCAGCAGACCCAACCGACAGGGCAACACCGGGGAGCTGTTTTTT. Amino acid sequence: CASRPNRQGNTGELFF.

V usage is TRBV6-2 or TRBV6-3 and J usage is TRBJ1-1; possible D gene TRBD1, 5 bases. The germline V gene has CDR1 MNHEY and CDR2 SVGEGT. Trimming shortened V by 7 bases and J by 1 base, and 19 bases separated the two germline ends. This CDR3 is built from 16 residues. CDR3 sequence reads: CASTMGLRHRNTEAFF. CDR3 DNA: TGTGCCAGCACCATGGGGCTGCGACACCGGAACACTGAAGCTTTCTTT.

The chain has TRBV5-1 and TRBJ1-2; D gene uncertain. The CDR3 spans 14 residues. Trimming removed 7 bases at V and 4 bases at J, with 17 bases between. The V gene's germline CDR1 is SGHRS and CDR2 YFSETQ. This chain's CDR3 is CASAVGEGGYGYTF. DNA of the CDR3: TGCGCCAGCGCCGTCGGAGAGGGTGGCTATGGCTACACCTTC. Variable domain in full (rest from reference TRBV5-1 and TRBJ1-2): KAGVTQTPRYLIKTRGQQVTLSCSPISGHRSVSWYQQTPGQGLQFLFEYFSETQRNKGNFPGRFSGRQFSNSRSEMNVSTLELGDSALYLCASAVGEGGYGYTFGSGTRLTVV.

This clonotype was recorded a few times. V usage is TRBV19 and J usage is TRBJ1-5; perhaps TRBD1 as D (6 bases). Trimming shortened V by 8 bases and J by 1 base, and 15 bases separated the two germline ends. CDR3 length: 15 residues. Per the germline V gene, CDR1 is LNHDA and CDR2 is SQIVND (reference sequence). CDR3: CASSRDTGSNQPQHF. As DNA, the CDR3 is TGTGCCAGTTCCCGGGACACGGGCAGCAATCAGCCCCAGCATTTT.

The genes are TRBV5-1 and TRBJ2-7, with unresolved D. The CDR3 is 14 amino acids. CDR1 is SGHRS and CDR2 is YFSETQ in the germline V gene. V was cut by 4 bases and J by 7 bases, with 18 bases left in between. The CDR3 DNA is TGCGCCAGCAGCATAACTTACAGCGTCAATGAGCAGTACTTC. Translated, it gives CASSITYSVNEQYF. Filled out from reference TRBV5-1 and TRBJ2-7, the complete variable domain reads KAGVTQTPRYLIKTRGQQVTLSCSPISGHRSVSWYQQTPGQGLQFLFEYFSETQRNKGNFPGRFSGRQFSNSRSEMNVSTLELGDSALYLCASSITYSVNEQYFGPGTRLTVT.

This clonotype showed up just a few times. The CDR3 region is CASSQVGGHSTDTQYF. The CDR3 DNA follows: TGTGCCAGCAGCCAAGTAGGGGGACATAGCACAGATACGCAGTATTTT. The V call is TRBV4-2, the J call TRBJ2-3; D is possibly TRBD1 (6 bases). Germline CDR1 is LGHNA and CDR2 is YNFKEQ. The V and J ends lost 1 base and 0 bases respectively, with 11 bases between them. The CDR3 sequence is 16 residues long.

The chain joins TRBV12-3 or TRBV12-4 to TRBJ2-4; unclear D gene. The DNA matches TRBJ2-7 better at its end, which makes the J call doubtful. This CDR3 is built from 12 residues. The CDR3, as DNA: TGTGCCAGCAGGCTCGGGCCCTACGAGCAGTACTTC. This gives the protein CASRLGPYEQYF.

This clonotype was counted many times. The chain is built from TRBV7-9 and TRBJ2-1; D gene ambiguous. V lost 2 bases, J lost 1 base, and 9 bases lay in between. This CDR3 contains 15 residues. Germline V gives CDR1 SEHNR, CDR2 FQNEAQ (reference sequence). The CDR3 sequence is CASSLSDSSYNEQFF. The CDR3 nucleotides are TGTGCCAGCAGCTTATCTGACTCATCCTACAATGAGCAGTTCTTC.

The chain joins TRBV4-3 to TRBJ2-3; D remains ambiguous. V was clipped by 0 bases and J by 3 bases, with 7 bases between them. CDR1 is LGHNA and CDR2 is YSLEER in the germline V gene. The CDR3 has 14 amino acids. The CDR3 DNA reads as TGCGCCAGCAGCCAAGATCACCCAACAGATACGCAGTATTTT. It translates to CASSQDHPTDTQYF.

The rearrangement links TRBV6-6 to TRBJ2-3; TRBD1 matches at 8 bases. The CDR3 has 14 amino acids. The germline gives CDR1 MNHNY, CDR2 SVGAGI (reference sequence). Trimming took 8 bases from V and 0 from J; bases not matched to a gene: 4. The CDR3 coding sequence is TGTGCCAGCCACCAGGGGGCCAGCACAGATACGCAGTATTTT. This sequence encodes CASHQGASTDTQYF.

V usage is TRBV7-8 and J usage is TRBJ2-3; 12 nucleotides agree with TRBD1. The ends lost 6 bases at V and 6 bases at J; junction bases unmatched: 7. The CDR3 runs to 15 residues. Germline CDR1 SGHVS, CDR2 FQNEAQ. CDR3 DNA sequence: TGTGCCAGCAGACACGGGACAGGGGGCTCGGATACGCAGTATTTT. The encoded protein is CASRHGTGGSDTQYF.

This clonotype has only a few counts. The CDR3 nucleotides read TGCGCCAGCAGCTTTCCCCGCAGGGACCTATCCTACAATGAGCAGTTCTTC. Translation: CASSFPRRDLSYNEQFF. The V call is TRBV5-1, the J call TRBJ2-1; D may be TRBD1 or TRBD2 (5 bases each). V was shortened by 2 bases and J by 1 base, with 16 bases between the two germline ends. Per the germline V gene, CDR1 is SGHRS and CDR2 is YFSETQ. The CDR3 has 17 residues.

V gene TRBV27 combines with J gene TRBJ2-7, with TRBD2 as a possible D gene (6 bases). There are 15 residues in the CDR3. The V gene lost 6 bases and the J gene lost 1 base, with 16 bases spanning the gap. Germline CDR1 MNHEY, CDR2 SMNVEV (reference sequence). This CDR3 is CASSPLKAGSYEQYF. DNA for the CDR3: TGTGCCAGCAGCCCCCTCAAGGCGGGGTCCTACGAGCAGTACTTC.

There are a few counts of this clonotype. The chain recombines TRBV29-1 with TRBJ1-2; D is uncertain. The CDR3 has 13 amino acids. CDR1 is SQVTM, CDR2 ANQGSEA, per germline. Deletions cut 0 bases from V and 4 bases from J, with 9 bases between. In DNA form, the CDR3 reads TGCAGCGTTGAAGAGGGGAACCCCTATGGCTACACCTTC. Translation: CSVEEGNPYGYTF.

The chain joins TRBV4-1 to TRBJ1-2; TRBD1 aligns across 7 bases. The CDR3 is 16 residues long. V dropped 2 bases and J dropped 7; count of bases not matched to a gene: 13. Germline V gene lookup returns CDR1 MGHRA and CDR2 YSYEKL. CDR3 region: CASSQKGRGPIAGYTF. The CDR3 DNA reads as TGCGCCAGCAGCCAAAAAGGGAGGGGGCCCATCGCTGGCTACACCTTC.

This clonotype was counted ten times or more. This rearrangement joins TRBV7-8 to TRBJ1-4; tentatively, D is TRBD1 (5 bases). Trimming cost V 2 bases and J 7 bases, with 11 bases left between them. The CDR3 is 14 amino acids. Germline V gives CDR1 SGHVS, CDR2 FQNEAQ. Written as DNA, the CDR3 is TGTGCCAGCAGCTTAATGAGGGACGGTGAAAAACTGTTTTTT. Amino acids: CASSLMRDGEKLFF.

The chain has TRBV7-9 and TRBJ2-1; 7 bases fit TRBD1. This CDR3 comprises 18 residues. The germline V gene encodes CDR1 SEHNR and CDR2 FQNEAQ (reference sequence). With 4 bases clipped from V and 5 bases from J, the junction kept 17 bases outside the gene matches. The CDR3 here is CASSSYYPGQNLNNEQFF. The CDR3 DNA sequence: TGTGCCAGCAGCTCATACTACCCGGGACAGAATCTTAACAATGAGCAGTTCTTC.

The V and J genes are TRBV12-3 or TRBV12-4 and TRBJ1-5; D remains unclear. The CDR3 covers 12 residues. The ends were cut back, 6 bases at V and 9 bases at J, with 12 bases in the middle. The CDR3 DNA sequence: TGTGCCAGCAGGATGGACGGCCGGCCCCAGCATTTT. This codes for CASRMDGRPQHF.

This clonotype came up many times. The chain carries TRBV5-1 and TRBJ2-1; the match to TRBD2 covers 8 bases. V dropped 4 bases and J dropped 0; count of bases not matched to a gene: 9. This CDR3 spans 17 amino acids. Germline CDR1 is SGHRS and CDR2 is YFSETQ. DNA for the CDR3: TGCGCCAGCAGCGTGACGCGAAGCGGGGGCTCCTACAATGAGCAGTTCTTC. Its protein product is CASSVTRSGGSYNEQFF.